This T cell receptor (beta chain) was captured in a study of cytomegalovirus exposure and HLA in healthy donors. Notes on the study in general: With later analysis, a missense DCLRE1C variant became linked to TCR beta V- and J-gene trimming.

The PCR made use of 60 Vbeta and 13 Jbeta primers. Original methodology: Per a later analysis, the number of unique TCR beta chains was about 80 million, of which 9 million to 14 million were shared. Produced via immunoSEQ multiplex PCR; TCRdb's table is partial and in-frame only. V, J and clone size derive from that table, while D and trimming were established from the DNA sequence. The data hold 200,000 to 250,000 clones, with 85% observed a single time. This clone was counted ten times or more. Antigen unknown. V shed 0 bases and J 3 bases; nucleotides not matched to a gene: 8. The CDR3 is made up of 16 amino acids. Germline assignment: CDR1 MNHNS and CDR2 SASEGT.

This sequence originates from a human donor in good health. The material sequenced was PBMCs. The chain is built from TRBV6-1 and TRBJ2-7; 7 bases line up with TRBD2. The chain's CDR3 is CASSEAPGEGGYEQYF. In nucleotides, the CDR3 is TGTGCCAGCAGTGAAGCCCCGGGGGAGGGAGGCTACGAGCAGTACTTC.